The entry below describes one T cell receptor (beta chain). No antigen is known for it. V lost 6 bases and J lost 0, with 14 bases in between. Germline assignment: CDR1 LGHNA and CDR2 YSLEER. The CDR3 totals 15 residues. This specimen belongs to a study of vaccination effects on CD4 cells after COVID-19. Background on the study: Within the ViraFEST assay, antigen-specific CD4+ T cells underwent expansion with viral peptide pools prior to sequencing.

Using immunoSEQ multiplex PCR, the repertoire was profiled, and TCRdb retains in-frame clones only, with some absent. The sample lists about 74,000 clones, roughly three quarters occurring once. Investigators separated out CD4+ T cells once around nine days of culture had passed. At days 3 and 7, half of the medium was exchanged for IL-2 medium. This TCR came from a human donor who received a COVID-19 vaccine. The chain links TRBV4-3 to TRBJ1-2, with D hard to call. The sample consisted of CD4+ T cells from PBMCs cultured without peptide, taken before COVID-19 vaccination. This CDR3 is CASSPDGVTNYGYTF. Here the CDR3 DNA reads TGCGCCAGCAGTCCAGATGGGGTCACTAACTATGGCTACACCTTC.